A selection of T cell receptor beta chains follows, all from one sample in a study of T cell responses to AZD1222 COVID-19 vaccine. The data were produced by immunoSEQ multiplex PCR, yet TCRdb's version contains in-frame clones alone and is incomplete. Of 90,000 to 140,000 clones detected, 89% appear once; the ten largest clones hold 35% to 50%. Sample: peripheral blood, taken 28 days after the second AZD1222 dose. These receptors all come from an adult who received the AZD1222 COVID-19 vaccine. Both conserved end residues are part of each CDR3. D genes are given only for firm matches. Where a row states a size, it is once, few, many or the class of an expanded clone; other rows omit it.

>.|TRBJ2-7|.|TRBV12-3/TRBV12-4
CASSLTGRSEQYF
TGTGCCAGCAGTTTAACAGGTAGATCGGAGCAGTACTTC
>TRBD2|TRBJ2-5|once|TRBV5-4
CASSSKSGSETQYF
TGTGCCAGCAGCTCTAAGAGCGGGAGCGAGACCCAGTACTTC
>TRBD2|TRBJ2-3|.|TRBV5-1
CASSFSGRGSTDTQYF
TGCGCCAGCAGCTTTAGCGGGAGGGGTAGCACAGATACGCAGTATTTT
>.|TRBJ2-3|.|TRBV5-4
CASSLLAGSIVTDTQYF
TGTGCCAGCAGCTTGTTGGCCGGGAGCATAGTTACAGATACGCAGTATTTT
>TRBD1|TRBJ1-1|.|TRBV12-3/TRBV12-4
CASRKTGGEAFF
TGTGCCAGCAGGAAAACAGGGGGTGAAGCTTTCTTT
>TRBD1|TRBJ2-7|.|TRBV5-8
CASSLAGRGQYEQYF
TGTGCCAGCAGCTTGGCCGGCAGGGGACAGTACGAGCAGTACTTC
>.|TRBJ1-1|.|TRBV19
CASSNPGGTSSEAFF
TGTGCCAGTAGTAACCCGGGGGGCACAAGCAGTGAAGCTTTCTTT
>.|TRBJ2-5|.|TRBV4-2
CASSQAGVETQYF
TGTGCCAGCAGCCAAGCTGGGGTAGAGACCCAGTACTTC
>.|TRBJ1-1|few|TRBV5-6
CASSFQGGEAFF
TGTGCCAGCAGCTTCCAGGGTGGTGAAGCTTTCTTT
>.|TRBJ1-1|.|TRBV28
CASRRYTEAFF
TGTGCCAGCAGACGGTACACTGAAGCTTTCTTT